This T cell receptor beta chain was identified during a study of glioma-infiltrating T cells. Study-wide results and limits: Above-expected tissue-blood divergence occurred in all gliomas, most in low-grade ones. Tissue and blood shared very few CDR3 sequences.

This clonotype was recorded at least ten times. As yet, its antigen is unknown. The iRepertoire nested amplicon-rescue multiplex PCR amplified TCR alpha and beta CDR3s from RNA. One-step reverse transcription and amplification started from approximately 100-400 ng of tissue mRNA or PBMC total RNA. MiXCR, run by TCRdb on the multiplex PCR reads, gives a single entry per CDR3 protein. The data contain around 99,000 distinct CDR3 sequences, under 30% of them seen just once; the ten biggest clones take up 35%. The germline gives CDR1 KGHDR, CDR2 SFDVKD. V lost 3 bases, J lost 9 bases, and 23 bases lay in between. CDR3 length: 17 amino acids.

Material for sequencing was glioma tissue, nonneoplastic brain tissue, or PBMCs (not recorded which). This sequence was found in a human donor with low-grade glioma or glioblastoma, undergoing nonglioma brain surgery, or in good health (not recorded which). The J gene is TRBJ2-1, the V gene TRBV24-1; unclear D gene. CDR3 sequence: CATSDPVIDGQKGEQFF. DNA for the CDR3: TGTGCCACCAGTGATCCCGTAATTGATGGCCAGAAAGGTGAGCAGTTCTTC.